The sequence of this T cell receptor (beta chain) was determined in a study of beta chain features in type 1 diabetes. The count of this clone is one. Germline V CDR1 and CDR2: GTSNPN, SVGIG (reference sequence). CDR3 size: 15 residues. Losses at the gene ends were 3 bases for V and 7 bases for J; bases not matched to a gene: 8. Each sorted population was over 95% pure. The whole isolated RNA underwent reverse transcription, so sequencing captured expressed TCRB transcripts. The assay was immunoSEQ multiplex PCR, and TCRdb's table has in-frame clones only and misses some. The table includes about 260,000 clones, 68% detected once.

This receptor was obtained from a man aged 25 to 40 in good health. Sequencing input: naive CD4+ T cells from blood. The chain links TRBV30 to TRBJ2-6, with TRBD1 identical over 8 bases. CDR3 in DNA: TGTGCCTGGAGCGACGGGACAGGCATCGCCAACGTCCTGACTTTC. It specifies CAWSDGTGIANVLTF.